This TCR beta chain was profiled in a study of OX40 agonist ivuxolimab in advanced cancers. Findings of the study overall: Clonal expansion in partial responders at 0.1-3.0 mg/kg ranked among the lowest.

This CDR3 comprises 17 residues. Looked up from germline, CDR1 is KGHSH and CDR2 is LQKENI. V lost 6 bases, J lost 2 bases, and 22 bases lay in between. Concerning this clone itself: Its antigen is unidentified.

Produced via immunoSEQ multiplex PCR; TCRdb's table is partial and in-frame only. In the table there are 65,000 to 70,000 clones, around four fifths of which are singletons. Blood draws occurred at baseline, cycle 4 day 1, and cycle 7 day 1. The sample in question was CD4+ or CD8+ T cells sorted from blood, obtained in a trial of the OX40 agonist ivuxolimab. The V call is TRBV18, the J call TRBJ1-1; D unclear. The receptor was derived from an adult with an advanced solid tumor such as melanoma, head and neck, liver or kidney cancer. CDR3 sequence: CASSAFQEVGGNTEAFF. As DNA, the CDR3 is TGTGCCAGCTCGGCCTTTCAAGAAGTGGGAGGTAACACTGAAGCTTTCTTT.